This T cell receptor (beta chain) was observed in a study of response to subunit inactivated influenza vaccine. Notes on the study in general: That few new T cells are recruited by each seasonal influenza vaccination was the authors' suggestion.

In regard to this clonotype: Its antigen remains unidentified.

TCRdb ran MiXCR on the RT-PCR reads and lists one entry per CDR3 protein. The sample consists of approximately 530,000 distinct CDR3 sequences, 6.5% to 8% of them appearing once. The sequenced sample was PBMCs from blood, obtained around 25 months after vaccination. The sequence was obtained from a man in his fifties or sixties who received an inactivated influenza vaccine.

In DNA form, the CDR3 reads TGTGCCAGCTCACCACCAGGCATTGTGACCCAGTACTTC. Its translation: CASSPPGIVTQYF. This chain links TRBV18 with TRBJ2-5; D not resolved. This CDR3 spans 13 amino acids. The germline V gene encodes CDR1 KGHSH and CDR2 LQKENI. V lost 0 bases and J lost 7, with 9 bases in between.